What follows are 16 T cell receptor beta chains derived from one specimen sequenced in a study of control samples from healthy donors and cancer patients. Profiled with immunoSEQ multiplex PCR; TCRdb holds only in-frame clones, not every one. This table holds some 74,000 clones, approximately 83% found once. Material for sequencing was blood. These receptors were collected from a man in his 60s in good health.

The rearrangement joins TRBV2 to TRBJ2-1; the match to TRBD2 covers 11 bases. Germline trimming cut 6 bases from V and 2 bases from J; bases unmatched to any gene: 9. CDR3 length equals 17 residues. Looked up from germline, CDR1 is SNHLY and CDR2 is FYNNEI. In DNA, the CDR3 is TGTGCCAGCAGGGGGTTCGAACTAGCGGGAGCCTACAATGAGCAGTTCTTC. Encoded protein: CASRGFELAGAYNEQFF.

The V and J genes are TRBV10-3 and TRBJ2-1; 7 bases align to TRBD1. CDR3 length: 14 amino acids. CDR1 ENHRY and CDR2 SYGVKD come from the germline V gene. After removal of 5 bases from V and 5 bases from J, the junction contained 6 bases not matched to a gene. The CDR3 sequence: CAISRGQDHNEQFF. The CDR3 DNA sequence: TGTGCCATCAGTCGTGGACAGGACCACAATGAGCAGTTCTTC.

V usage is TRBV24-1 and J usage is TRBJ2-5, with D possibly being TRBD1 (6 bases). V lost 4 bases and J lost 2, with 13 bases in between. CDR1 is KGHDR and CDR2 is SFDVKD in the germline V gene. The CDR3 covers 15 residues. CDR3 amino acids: CATSDQGQLQETQYF. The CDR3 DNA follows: TGTGCCACCAGTGACCAAGGACAGTTACAAGAGACCCAGTACTTC.

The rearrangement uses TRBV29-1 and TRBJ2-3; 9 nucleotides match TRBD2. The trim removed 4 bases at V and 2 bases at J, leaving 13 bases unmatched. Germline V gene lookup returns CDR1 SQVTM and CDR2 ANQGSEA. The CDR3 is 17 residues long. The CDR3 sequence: CSVVIGGRAGFTDTQYF. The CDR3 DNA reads TGCAGCGTTGTAATCGGCGGGAGGGCCGGTTTCACAGATACGCAGTATTTT.

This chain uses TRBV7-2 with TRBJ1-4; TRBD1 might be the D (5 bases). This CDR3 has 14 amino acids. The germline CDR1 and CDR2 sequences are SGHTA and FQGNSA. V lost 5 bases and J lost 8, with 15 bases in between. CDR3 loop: CASSPTGEGEKLFF. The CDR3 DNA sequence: TGTGCCAGCAGCCCAACGGGGGAGGGGGAAAAACTGTTTTTT. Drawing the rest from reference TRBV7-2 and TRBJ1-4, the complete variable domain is GAGVSQSPSNKVTEKGKDVELRCDPISGHTALYWYRQSLGQGLEFLIYFQGNSAPDKSGLPSDRFSAERTGGSVSTLTIQRTQQEDSAVYLCASSPTGEGEKLFFGSGTQLSVL.

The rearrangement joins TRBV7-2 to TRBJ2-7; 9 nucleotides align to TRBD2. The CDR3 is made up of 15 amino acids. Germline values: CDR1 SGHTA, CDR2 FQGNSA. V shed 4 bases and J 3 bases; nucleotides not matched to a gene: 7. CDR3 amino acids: CASSSKTSGNYEQYF. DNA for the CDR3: TGTGCCAGCAGCTCCAAGACTAGCGGAAACTACGAGCAGTACTTC.

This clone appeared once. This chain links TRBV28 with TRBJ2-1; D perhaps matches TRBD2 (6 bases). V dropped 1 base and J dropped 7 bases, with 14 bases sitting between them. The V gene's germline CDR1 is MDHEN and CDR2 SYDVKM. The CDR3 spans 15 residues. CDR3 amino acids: CASSLSAGLRNEQFF. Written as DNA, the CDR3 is TGTGCCAGCAGTTTATCTGCTGGACTAAGGAATGAGCAGTTCTTC.

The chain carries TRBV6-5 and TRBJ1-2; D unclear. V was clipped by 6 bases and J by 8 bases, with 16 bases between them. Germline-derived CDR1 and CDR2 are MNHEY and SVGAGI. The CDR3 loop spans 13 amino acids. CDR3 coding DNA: TGTGCCAGCAGCTACAGCACGTTTTACGGCTACACCTTC. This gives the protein CASSYSTFYGYTF.

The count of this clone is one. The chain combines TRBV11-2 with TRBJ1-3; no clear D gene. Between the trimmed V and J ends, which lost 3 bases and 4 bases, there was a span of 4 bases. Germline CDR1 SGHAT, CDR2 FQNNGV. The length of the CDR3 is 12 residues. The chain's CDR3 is CASSFVGNTIYF. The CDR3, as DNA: TGTGCCAGCAGCTTTGTGGGAAACACCATATATTTT.

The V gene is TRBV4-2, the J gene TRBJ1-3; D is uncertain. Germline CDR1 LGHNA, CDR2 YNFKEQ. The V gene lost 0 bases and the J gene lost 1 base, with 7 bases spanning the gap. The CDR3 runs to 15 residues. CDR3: CASSQDSGSGNTIYF. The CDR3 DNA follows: TGTGCCAGCAGCCAAGACTCAGGTTCTGGAAACACCATATATTTT.

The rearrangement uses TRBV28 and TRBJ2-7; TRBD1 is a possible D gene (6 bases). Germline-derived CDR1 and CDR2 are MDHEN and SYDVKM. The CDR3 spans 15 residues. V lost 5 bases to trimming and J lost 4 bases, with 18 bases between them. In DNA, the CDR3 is TGTGCCAGCAGTCCCCTTTTCGAGGGGGAATACGAGCAGTACTTC. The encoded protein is CASSPLFEGEYEQYF.

CDR3 region: CASSLLSGFNEQFF. Here the CDR3 DNA reads TGTGCCAGCAGCTTACTCTCGGGGTTCAATGAGCAGTTCTTC. The chain joins TRBV7-9 to TRBJ2-1, with D possibly being TRBD2 (5 bases). The CDR3 runs to 14 residues. V lost 2 bases, J lost 6 bases, and 11 bases lay in between. CDR1 SEHNR and CDR2 FQNEAQ come from the germline V gene (reference sequence).

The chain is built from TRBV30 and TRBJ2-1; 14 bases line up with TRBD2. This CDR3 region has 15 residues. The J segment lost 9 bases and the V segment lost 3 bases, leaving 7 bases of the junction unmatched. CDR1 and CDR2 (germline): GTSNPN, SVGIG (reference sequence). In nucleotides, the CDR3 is TGTGCCTGGAGGGGGGGGACTAGCGGGAGTGGTGAGCAGTTCTTC. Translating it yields CAWRGGTSGSGEQFF.

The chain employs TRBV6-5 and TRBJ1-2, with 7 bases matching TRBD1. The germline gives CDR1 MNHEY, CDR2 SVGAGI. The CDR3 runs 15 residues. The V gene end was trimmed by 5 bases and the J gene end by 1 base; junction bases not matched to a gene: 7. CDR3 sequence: CASSTRTGLNYGYTF. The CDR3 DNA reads TGTGCCAGCAGTACCCGGACAGGCCTTAACTATGGCTACACCTTC.

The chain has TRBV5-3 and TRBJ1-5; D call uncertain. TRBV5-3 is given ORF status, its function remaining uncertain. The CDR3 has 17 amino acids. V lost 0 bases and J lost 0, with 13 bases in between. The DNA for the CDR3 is TGTGCCAGAAGCTTGGGGTGGACGGGGTATAGCAATCAGCCCCAGCATTTT. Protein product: CARSLGWTGYSNQPQHF.

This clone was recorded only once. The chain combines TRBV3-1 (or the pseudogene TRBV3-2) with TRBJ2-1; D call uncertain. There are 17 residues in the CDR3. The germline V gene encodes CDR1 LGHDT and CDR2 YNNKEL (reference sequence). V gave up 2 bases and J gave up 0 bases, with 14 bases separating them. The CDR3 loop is CASSQPLGRISYNEQFF. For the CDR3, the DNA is TGTGCCAGCAGCCAACCCCTAGGTCGGATCTCCTACAATGAGCAGTTCTTC.